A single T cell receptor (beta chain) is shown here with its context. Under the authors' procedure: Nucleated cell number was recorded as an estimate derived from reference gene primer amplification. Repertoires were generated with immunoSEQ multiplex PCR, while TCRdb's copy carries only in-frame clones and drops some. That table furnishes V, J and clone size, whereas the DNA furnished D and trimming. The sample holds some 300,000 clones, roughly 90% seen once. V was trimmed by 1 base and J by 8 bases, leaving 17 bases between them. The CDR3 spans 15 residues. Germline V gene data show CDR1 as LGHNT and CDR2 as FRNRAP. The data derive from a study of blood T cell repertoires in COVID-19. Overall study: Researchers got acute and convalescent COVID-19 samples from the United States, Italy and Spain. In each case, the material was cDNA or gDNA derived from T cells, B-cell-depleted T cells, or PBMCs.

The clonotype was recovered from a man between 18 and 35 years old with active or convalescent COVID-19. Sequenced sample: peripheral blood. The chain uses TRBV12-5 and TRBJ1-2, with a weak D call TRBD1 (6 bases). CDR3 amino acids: CASGLAITGNPGYTF. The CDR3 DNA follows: TGTGCTAGTGGTTTGGCCATAACAGGGAATCCGGGCTACACCTTC. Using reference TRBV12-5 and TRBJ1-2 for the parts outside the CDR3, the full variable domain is DARVTQTPRHKVTEMGQEVTMRCQPILGHNTVFWYRQTMMQGLELLAYFRNRAPLDDSGMPKDRFSAEMPDATLATLKIQPSEPRDSAVYFCASGLAITGNPGYTFGSGTRLTVV.